Presented here are 32 T cell receptor beta chains from one specimen sequenced in a study of molecular identifiers for immune sequencing clone quantification (dated by TCRdb to the late 2010s). Library preparation used PCR. TCRdb records Illumina HiSeq 4000 as the sequencer. TCRdb reanalyzed the raw reads on its own, using fastp at Q25 for trimming and MiXCR for clone calling, and kept in-frame beta chains. Rows are unified per CDR3 protein, each entry keeping the most common DNA and genes. This sample gives approximately 670,000 distinct CDR3 sequences in total; about 20% of them show up just once. Around 0.86% of the sample goes to the ten largest clones. The specimen sequenced was naive CD8+ T cells from blood, with Jurkat cell RNA spiked in. This specimen's cell subset or site label, interpreted: FACS-sorted CD8+CD4-CCR7+CD45RA+ naive T cells. These receptors originate from a human donor in good health. Some libraries in this study had Jurkat cell RNA spiked in.

This chain connects TRBV27 to TRBJ2-1; 9 bases agree with TRBD2. V gave up 4 bases and J gave up 8 bases; unmatched junction bases: 9. Germline V gene lookup returns CDR1 MNHEY and CDR2 SMNVEV (reference sequence). The CDR3 runs to 15 residues. CDR3 DNA sequence: TGTGCCAGCAGTTCGCCAGCGGGAGGCGCCCATGAGCAGTTCTTC. Protein sequence: CASSSPAGGAHEQFF.

This clonotype was counted many times. The J gene is TRBJ1-6, the V gene TRBV10-3, with TRBD1 matching 8 bases. The germline V gene encodes CDR1 ENHRY and CDR2 SYGVKD. V shed 7 bases, J shed 10 bases, and the junction held 12 bases outside the gene matches. The CDR3 spans 15 residues. CDR3 in DNA: TGTGCCATCACTGACGGACAGGGTAAAACATCACCCCTCCACTTT. Translating it yields CAITDGQGKTSPLHF.

With regard to this clonotype: Given a much more abundant clone one base away, this may be a read error. The chain links TRBV20-1 to TRBJ2-7, with D maybe TRBD2 (7 bases). CDR1 is DFQATT and CDR2 is SNEGSKA in the germline V gene (reference sequence). Trimming pared 3 bases from V and 2 bases from J, leaving 17 bases between. The CDR3 totals 15 residues. CDR3 bases: TGCAGTGCTAGGGGGGGGCGGGAGATTGCCTACGAGCAGTACTTC. Translated, it gives CSARGGREIAYEQYF.

A word on this clonotype: A much larger clone differs by one base, so this may be a read error. This chain connects TRBV4-3 to TRBJ2-1; D may match TRBD1 or TRBD2 (6 bases each). There are 15 residues in the CDR3. The V gene's germline CDR1 is LGHNA and CDR2 YSLEER. This chain's CDR3 is CASGQEEGGANEQFF. The CDR3 bases are TGCGCCAGCGGCCAAGAGGAGGGGGGTGCAAATGAGCAGTTCTTC.

The table lists this clonotype with a few counts. This may arise from a read error, as a much more abundant clone is one base away. The V gene is TRBV4-1, the J gene TRBJ2-3; 9 bases match TRBD2. The CDR3 has 16 amino acids. Germline V lookup: CDR1 MGHRA, CDR2 YSYEKL. CDR3: CASNQEGTSLADTQYF. The CDR3 region has the DNA TGCGCCAGCAACCAAGAGGGGACTAGCTTAGCAGATACGCAGTATTTT.

Comment on this clonotype: Mismatch with germline at one junction end may stem from a read error. The chain employs TRBV28 and TRBJ1-4; a possible D gene is TRBD1 (5 bases). The CDR3 consists of 13 residues. Germline V lookup: CDR1 MDHEN, CDR2 SYDVKM. CDR3 sequence: CASNSPLQGELSF. The CDR3 DNA reads TGTGCCAGCAATTCCCCTCTCCAAGGGGAACTGTCTTTT.

This clonotype was counted ten times or more. The chain has TRBV10-2 and TRBJ2-3; D gene uncertain. Trimming shortened V by 5 bases and J by 4 bases, and 10 bases separated the two germline ends. Germline CDR1 reads WSHSY; CDR2 reads SAAADI. The CDR3 is 13 residues long. CDR3 sequence (DNA): TGCGCCAGCAGTACATCTGGGGCAGATACGCAGTATTTT. Translation: CASSTSGADTQYF.

This clonotype was detected only a few times. The V and J genes are TRBV11-1 and TRBJ2-6, with D possibly being TRBD1 (6 bases). The germline V and J ends were trimmed by 1 base and 1 base, with 14 bases remaining between them. This CDR3 spans 18 amino acids. Germline CDR1 is SGHAT and CDR2 is FQDESV (reference sequence). CDR3 in amino acids: CASSLGGTPLSGANVLTF. The CDR3 nucleotides are TGTGCCAGCAGCTTAGGAGGGACACCACTTTCTGGGGCCAACGTCCTGACTTTC.

This clonotype showed up many times. The chain combines TRBV6-2 or TRBV6-3 with TRBJ2-3; possibly TRBD2 for D (6 bases). CDR3 size: 15 residues. Germline V lookup: CDR1 MNHEY, CDR2 SVGEGT. V lost 1 base and J lost 2, with 10 bases in between. The CDR3 DNA sequence: TGTGCCAGCAGTTACTTTGGCGGGGACACAGATACGCAGTATTTT. This codes for CASSYFGGDTDTQYF.

There are many counts of this clonotype. V is TRBV12-3 or TRBV12-4 and J is TRBJ2-1; D unclear. V gave up 6 bases and J gave up 0 bases, with 12 bases separating them. CDR3 length: 15 residues. CDR3 region: CASSPTVSSYNEQFF. CDR3 nucleotide sequence: TGTGCCAGCAGCCCGACGGTTAGCTCCTACAATGAGCAGTTCTTC.

This clonotype was recorded at least ten times. The chain uses TRBV4-3 and TRBJ2-7; D remains ambiguous. The V and J ends lost 0 bases and 4 bases respectively, with 10 bases between them. Germline V gives CDR1 LGHNA, CDR2 YSLEER. CDR3 length: 14 residues. The CDR3: CASSQDVYEYEQYF. The CDR3 region has the DNA TGCGCCAGCAGCCAAGATGTATACGAGTACGAGCAGTACTTC.

This clonotype was detected many times. The CDR3 here is CASSLTGWSETQYF. CDR3 DNA: TGTGCCAGTAGTCTGACAGGGTGGTCCGAGACCCAGTACTTC. The rearrangement joins TRBV19 to TRBJ2-5, with 7 positions matching TRBD1. The V gene end was trimmed by 5 bases and the J gene end by 5 bases; junction bases not matched to a gene: 8. CDR1 is LNHDA and CDR2 is SQIVND in the germline V gene (reference sequence). This CDR3 spans 14 amino acids.

The sample holds many counts of this clonotype. The J gene is TRBJ1-1, the V gene TRBV20-1; 7 bases align to TRBD1. V lost 6 bases to trimming and J lost 6 bases; unmatched junction nucleotides: 10. This CDR3 region has 13 residues. Germline loops: CDR1 DFQATT, CDR2 SNEGSKA (reference sequence). CDR3 residues: CSAAGTDRPEAFF. The CDR3 DNA follows: TGCAGTGCGGCCGGGACAGATCGACCTGAAGCTTTCTTT.

This clonotype has a handful of counts. The rearrangement links TRBV11-2 to TRBJ2-3; D perhaps matches TRBD2 (5 bases). With 3 bases removed from V and 4 bases from J, the gap between germline ends came to 14 bases. Germline assignment: CDR1 SGHAT and CDR2 FQNNGV. The CDR3 is made up of 15 amino acids. This CDR3 reads CASSLEDSPPDTQYF. CDR3 nucleotides: TGTGCCAGCAGCTTGGAGGACTCGCCCCCAGATACGCAGTATTTT.

Note on this clonotype: The CDR3 ends on some other residue instead of the conserved phenylalanine or tryptophan, so this is likely a read error. The DNA is omitted, as the CDR3 cannot be located on it reliably, and the CDR3 follows TCRdb's listing. This chain joins TRBV14 and TRBJ2-1; whether TRBD1, the table's D call, matches the DNA was not checked. CDR1 SGHDN and CDR2 FVKESK come from the germline V gene. The CDR3 totals 12 residues, both ends included. CDR3 in amino acids: CASSPTGEDKFL.

This clonotype was counted at least ten times. The chain's CDR3 is CASSQAYRAGTEAFF. The DNA of the CDR3 is TGCGCCAGCAGCCAAGCATACAGGGCGGGTACTGAAGCTTTCTTT. The rearrangement links TRBV4-3 to TRBJ1-1, with D perhaps matching TRBD1 (6 bases). The CDR3 runs to 15 residues. Germline lookup yields CDR1 LGHNA and CDR2 YSLEER. V was clipped by 1 base and J by 5 bases, with 14 bases between them.

As to this clonotype: One end of the junction is discordant with germline, which a read error may explain. This chain connects TRBV6-2 or TRBV6-3 to TRBJ2-3, with D maybe TRBD2 (6 bases). Germline CDR1 reads MNHEY; CDR2 reads SVGEGT. CDR3 length: 20 amino acids. The CDR3: CASSYPSEWEREGSTDTRYF. In DNA, the CDR3 is TGTGCCAGCAGTTACCCTAGCGAGTGGGAGAGGGAAGGTAGCACAGATACGCGGTATTTT.

This clonotype was seen more than once but under ten times. The chain links TRBV4-1 to TRBJ2-7; no definite D call. There are 16 residues in the CDR3. V was clipped by 1 base and J by 2 bases, with 15 bases between them. The germline V gene has CDR1 MGHRA and CDR2 YSYEKL. In DNA, the CDR3 is TGCGCCAGCAGCCAAGCGTCAGACACTATCACCTACGAGCAGTACTTC. This codes for CASSQASDTITYEQYF.

For this clonotype: This sequence may be a read error, since a much larger clone differs from it by one base. The chain joins TRBV19 to TRBJ1-1; D call uncertain. The V gene lost 7 bases and the J gene lost 4 bases, with 10 bases spanning the gap. The CDR3 length is 12 residues. The germline CDR1 and CDR2 sequences are LNHDA and SQIVND (reference sequence). Here the CDR3 DNA reads TGTGCCAGTAAAATAAGGACCACTGAAGCTTTCTTT. Residues: CASKIRTTEAFF.

This clonotype occurred many times. The chain combines TRBV6-6 with TRBJ2-7; D is possibly TRBD1 or TRBD2 (5 bases each). Germline V gene lookup returns CDR1 MNHNY and CDR2 SVGAGI (reference sequence). CDR3 size: 14 residues. The V end was cut by 2 bases, the J end by 3 bases, with 11 bases between. The CDR3 sequence is CASSYGDPIYEQYF. The CDR3 nucleotides read TGTGCCAGCAGTTACGGGGACCCAATCTACGAGCAGTACTTC.

This clonotype was detected only a few times. The rearrangement links TRBV12-3 or TRBV12-4 to TRBJ2-5; TRBD1 aligns across 11 bases. Trimming removed 5 bases from V and 6 bases from J; junction bases left unmatched: 8. This CDR3 has 15 amino acids. CDR3 nucleotides: TGTGCCAGCAGTGGGTTCGGGACAGGGGGGCAGACCCAGTACTTC. Translated, it gives CASSGFGTGGQTQYF.

Only a few counts were recorded for this clonotype. The rearrangement joins TRBV20-1 to TRBJ2-1; maybe TRBD2 (5 bases). Germline V CDR1 and CDR2: DFQATT, SNEGSKA (reference sequence). This CDR3 spans 10 amino acids. Trimming pared 5 bases from V and 13 bases from J, leaving 12 bases between. CDR3 bases: TGCAGTGCTGAGGAGGAAGCACAGTTCTTC. Translated, it gives CSAEEEAQFF.

This clonotype appeared many times. The rearrangement links TRBV4-3 to TRBJ2-1; D is unclear. Trimming removed 0 bases from V and 0 bases from J, with 9 bases in between. CDR1 and CDR2 (germline): LGHNA, YSLEER. This CDR3 spans 16 amino acids. This CDR3 reads CASSQEIGDSYNEQFF. The CDR3 coding sequence is TGCGCCAGCAGCCAAGAGATCGGCGACTCCTACAATGAGCAGTTCTTC.

This clonotype was seen at least ten times. The gene calls are TRBV7-9 and TRBJ2-7, with a weak D call TRBD1 (5 bases). The CDR3 runs 13 residues. Trimming pared 5 bases from V and 7 bases from J, leaving 15 bases between. Germline V gene lookup returns CDR1 SEHNR and CDR2 FQNEAQ (reference sequence). The CDR3 spells CASSQRLGPEQYF. The CDR3 DNA reads as TGTGCCAGCAGCCAAAGGCTGGGGCCTGAGCAGTACTTC.

This clonotype was seen repeatedly, ten times or more. The rearrangement links TRBV10-3 to TRBJ2-7; D unclear. The CDR3 is 13 residues long. V dropped 4 bases and J dropped 0 bases, with 7 bases sitting between them. Germline V gives CDR1 ENHRY, CDR2 SYGVKD. The CDR3 region has the DNA TGTGCCATCAGTGGCGGATTCTCCTACGAGCAGTACTTC. Residues: CAISGGFSYEQYF.

A few counts support this clonotype. The chain employs TRBV6-2 or TRBV6-3 and TRBJ2-7, with 11 nucleotides matching TRBD2. The CDR3 contains 14 residues. CDR1 and CDR2 (germline): MNHEY, SVGEGT. Unmatched junction bases numbered 6, after V lost 8 bases and J lost 3 bases. The CDR3 here is CASSETSGVYEQYF. The CDR3 bases are TGTGCCAGCTCTGAGACTAGCGGGGTCTACGAGCAGTACTTC.

A word on this clonotype: Germline is not matched at one junction end, which may reflect a read error. The chain is built from TRBV6-5 and TRBJ2-7; 11 nucleotides line up with TRBD1. The CDR3 is 14 residues long. Germline values: CDR1 MNHEY, CDR2 SVGAGI. The CDR3 bases are TGTGCCAGCCACCCCGGACAGGGGGCCTACGTGCAGTACTTC. It translates to CASHPGQGAYVQYF.

About this clonotype: A much larger clone lies a single base off, so this may be a read error. V gene TRBV6-1 combines with J gene TRBJ2-1; D is unclear. This CDR3 has 10 amino acids. CDR1 and CDR2 (germline): MNHNS, SASEGT. CDR3 in amino acids: CASKYTRRSF. CDR3 DNA sequence: TGTGCCAGCAAGTACACCCGGCGGTCATTC.

This chain connects TRBV5-6 to TRBJ2-7; D unresolved. Trimming took 4 bases from V and 2 from J, leaving 16 bases between them. CDR1 is SGHDT and CDR2 is YYEEEE in the germline V gene. The CDR3 loop spans 15 amino acids. CDR3 DNA: TGTGCCAGCAGCGACCACTCCGGGTCGGCCTACGAGCAGTACTTC. It translates to CASSDHSGSAYEQYF.

This clonotype was seen many times. The genes are TRBV9 and TRBJ2-3; perhaps D is TRBD1 or TRBD2 (5 bases each). Trimming took off 4 bases at V and 4 bases at J, with 22 bases between the two ends. The CDR3 runs 17 residues. Per the germline V gene, CDR1 is SGDLS and CDR2 is YYNGEE. The CDR3 nucleotides are TGTGCCAGCAGCCCGGGATCAGGGTCCGCTCCCGCAGATACGCAGTATTTT. This gives the protein CASSPGSGSAPADTQYF.

This clonotype was recorded many times. The chain's CDR3 is CASSLSQGYEQFF. In DNA, the CDR3 is TGTGCCAGCAGCCTATCACAGGGTTATGAGCAGTTCTTC. This chain connects TRBV5-6 to TRBJ2-1, with TRBD1 as a possible D gene (6 bases). Germline CDR1 and CDR2: SGHDT and YYEEEE. The CDR3 runs 13 residues. Trimming took off 4 bases at V and 8 bases at J, with 13 bases between the two ends. The entire variable domain, with the rest obtained from reference TRBV5-6 and TRBJ2-1, is as follows: DAGVTQSPTHLIKTRGQQVTLRCSPKSGHDTVSWYQQALGQGPQFIFQYYEEEERQRGNFPDRFSGHQFPNYSSELNVNALLLGDSALYLCASSLSQGYEQFFGPGTRLTVL.

The genes are TRBV6-2 or TRBV6-3 and TRBJ2-3; possibly TRBD1 or TRBD2 for D (6 bases each). This CDR3 contains 16 residues. Germline V gives CDR1 MNHEY, CDR2 SVGEGT. Trimming pared 5 bases from V and 5 bases from J, leaving 20 bases between. The CDR3 spells CASSTLRGALQDTQYF. The CDR3 nucleotides read TGTGCCAGCAGTACCCTAAGGGGGGCCCTCCAAGATACGCAGTATTTT.